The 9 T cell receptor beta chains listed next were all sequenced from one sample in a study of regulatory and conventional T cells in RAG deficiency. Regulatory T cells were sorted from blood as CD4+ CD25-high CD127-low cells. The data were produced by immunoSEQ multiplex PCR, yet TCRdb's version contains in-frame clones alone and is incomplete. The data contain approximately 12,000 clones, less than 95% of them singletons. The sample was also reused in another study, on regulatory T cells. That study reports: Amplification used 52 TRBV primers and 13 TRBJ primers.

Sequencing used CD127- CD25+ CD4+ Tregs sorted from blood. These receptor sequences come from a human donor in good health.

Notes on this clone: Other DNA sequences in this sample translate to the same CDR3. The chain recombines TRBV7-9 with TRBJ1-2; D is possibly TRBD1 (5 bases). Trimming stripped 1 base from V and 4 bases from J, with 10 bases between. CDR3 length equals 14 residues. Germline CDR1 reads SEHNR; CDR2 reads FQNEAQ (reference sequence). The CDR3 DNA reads TGTGCCAGCAGCTTAGGGGGGGGTAGCTATGGCTACACCTTC. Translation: CASSLGGGSYGYTF.

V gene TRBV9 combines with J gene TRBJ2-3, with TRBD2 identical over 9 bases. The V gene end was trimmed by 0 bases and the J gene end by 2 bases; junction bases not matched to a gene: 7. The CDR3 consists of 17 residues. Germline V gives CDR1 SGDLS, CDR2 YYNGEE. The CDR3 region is CASSVARLAGHTDTQYF. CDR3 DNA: TGTGCCAGCAGCGTAGCTAGGCTAGCGGGGCACACAGATACGCAGTATTTT. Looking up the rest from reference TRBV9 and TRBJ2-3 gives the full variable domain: DSGVTQTPKHLITATGQRVTLRCSPRSGDLSVYWYQQSLDQGLQFLIQYYNGEERAKGNILERFSAQQFPDLHSELNLSSLELGDSALYFCASSVARLAGHTDTQYFGPGTRLTVL.

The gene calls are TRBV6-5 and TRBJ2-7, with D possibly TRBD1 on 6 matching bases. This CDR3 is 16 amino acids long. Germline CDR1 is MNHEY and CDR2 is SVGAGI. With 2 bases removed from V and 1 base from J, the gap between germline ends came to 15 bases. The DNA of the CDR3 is TGTGCCAGCAGTTACCAGGGTATAGGACAGTCCTACGAGCAGTACTTC. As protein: CASSYQGIGQSYEQYF.

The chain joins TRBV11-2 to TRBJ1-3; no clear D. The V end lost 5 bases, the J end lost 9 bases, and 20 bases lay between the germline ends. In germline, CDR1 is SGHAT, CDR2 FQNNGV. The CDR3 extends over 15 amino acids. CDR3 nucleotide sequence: TGTGCCAGCAGCCCTGGTGGACGGAGGATTGGCACCATATATTTT. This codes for CASSPGGRRIGTIYF.

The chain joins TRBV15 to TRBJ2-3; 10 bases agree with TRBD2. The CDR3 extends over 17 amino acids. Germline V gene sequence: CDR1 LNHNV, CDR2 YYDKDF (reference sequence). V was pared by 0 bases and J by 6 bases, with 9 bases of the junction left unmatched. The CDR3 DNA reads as TGTGCCACCAGCAGAGAACGAGCGGGGGGGCCAAGGGATACGCAGTATTTT. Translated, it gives CATSRERAGGPRDTQYF.

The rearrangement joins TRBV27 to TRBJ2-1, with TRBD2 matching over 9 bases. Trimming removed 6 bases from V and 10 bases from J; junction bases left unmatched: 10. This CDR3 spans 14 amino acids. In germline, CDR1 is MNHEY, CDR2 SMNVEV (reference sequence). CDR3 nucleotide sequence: TGTGCCAGCAGGACTAGCGGCCCCATGGGGGAGCAGTTCTTC. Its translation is CASRTSGPMGEQFF.

This CDR3 reads CASLSTGRGYGYTF. CDR3 coding DNA: TGTGCCAGCCTTTCAACAGGGCGCGGGTATGGCTACACCTTC. The gene calls are TRBV6-6 and TRBJ1-2; weak D call: TRBD1 (6 bases). V lost 8 bases, J lost 5 bases, and 18 bases lay in between. The CDR3 totals 14 residues. The V gene's germline CDR1 is MNHNY and CDR2 SVGAGI (reference sequence).

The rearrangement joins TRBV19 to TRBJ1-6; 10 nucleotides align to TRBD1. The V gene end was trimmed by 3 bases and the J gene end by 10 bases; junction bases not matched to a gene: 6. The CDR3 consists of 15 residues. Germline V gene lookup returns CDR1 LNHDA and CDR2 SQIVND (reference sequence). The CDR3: CASSMAGTGASPLHF. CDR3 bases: TGTGCCAGTAGTATGGCCGGGACAGGGGCCTCACCCCTCCACTTT.

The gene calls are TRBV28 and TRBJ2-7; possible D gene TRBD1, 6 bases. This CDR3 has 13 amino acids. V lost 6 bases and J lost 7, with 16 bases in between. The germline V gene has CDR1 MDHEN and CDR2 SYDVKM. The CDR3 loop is CASRKGGSGEQYF. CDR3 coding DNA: TGTGCCAGCAGGAAAGGGGGTTCGGGGGAGCAGTACTTC.